The 18 T cell receptor beta chains given below trace back to one sample, sequenced in a study of blood T cell repertoires in COVID-19. Sequenced by immunoSEQ multiplex PCR; TCRdb stores in-frame clones only, minus some. The sample comprises about 71,000 clones, more than 80% of which are singletons, and roughly 4.6% rests with the top ten. The sequenced material came from peripheral blood. Every receptor here comes from a man older than 75 with acute or convalescent COVID-19.

This clone has only a few counts. This chain connects TRBV19 to TRBJ1-5; the match to TRBD1 covers 8 bases. This CDR3 is built from 18 residues. The V gene's germline CDR1 is LNHDA and CDR2 SQIVND (reference sequence). The V and J ends lost 0 bases and 0 bases, in that order; junction bases with no gene match: 7. Here the CDR3 DNA reads TGTGCCAGTAGTATAGAGGGGATACAGGGGGGTAGCAATCAGCCCCAGCATTTT. This translates into CASSIEGIQGGSNQPQHF.

V usage is TRBV19 and J usage is TRBJ2-1; TRBD2 matches at 10 bases. Looked up from germline, CDR1 is LNHDA and CDR2 is SQIVND (reference sequence). The J segment lost 0 bases and the V segment lost 3 bases, leaving 5 bases of the junction unmatched. The CDR3 extends over 17 amino acids. DNA for the CDR3: TGTGCCAGTAGTATCCTACTAGCGGGGAGCTCCTACAATGAGCAGTTCTTC. It translates to CASSILLAGSSYNEQFF.

The rearrangement uses TRBV6-5 and TRBJ2-3; D is uncertain. V shed 6 bases and J shed 8 bases, with 9 bases lying between them. Germline CDR1 and CDR2: MNHEY and SVGAGI. The CDR3 covers 11 residues. The CDR3 reads CASRVSGTQYF. DNA for the CDR3: TGTGCCAGCAGAGTGTCGGGTACGCAGTATTTT.

This chain connects TRBV7-2 to TRBJ2-3; 8 nucleotides align to TRBD1. J gave up 1 base and V 1 base, and 7 bases lay outside the gene matches. The CDR3 totals 17 residues. Germline CDR1 and CDR2: SGHTA and FQGNSA. DNA of the CDR3: TGTGCCAGCAGCTTAGTTCCCCCGGGACAGGGCACAGATACGCAGTATTTT. This encodes CASSLVPPGQGTDTQYF.

A word on this clone: The same CDR3 can be traced to other DNA sequences in this sample. The chain is built from TRBV19 and TRBJ1-2; D unresolved. The CDR3 runs to 16 residues. Trimming removed 10 bases from V and 5 bases from J, with 26 bases in between. CDR1 LNHDA and CDR2 SQIVND come from the germline V gene (reference sequence). This chain's CDR3 is CATLPADGVSDYGYTF. CDR3 bases: TGTGCCACCCTGCCTGCAGACGGGGTTAGTGATTATGGCTACACCTTC.

The chain has TRBV16 and TRBJ1-1; 8 bases agree with TRBD1. This CDR3 region has 14 residues. Germline-derived CDR1 and CDR2 are KGHSY and FQNENV. The J segment lost 4 bases and the V segment lost 2 bases, leaving 3 bases of the junction unmatched. CDR3 DNA sequence: TGTGCCAGCAGCCAAGACAGGGGAGGCACTGAAGCTTTCTTT. Translation: CASSQDRGGTEAFF.

The chain employs TRBV5-1 and TRBJ2-3, with a weak D call TRBD2 (5 bases). CDR3 size: 15 residues. Germline assignment: CDR1 SGHRS and CDR2 YFSETQ. The V and J ends lost 0 bases and 0 bases respectively, with 8 bases between them. CDR3 residues: CASSLAAESTDTQYF. CDR3 nucleotides: TGCGCCAGCAGCTTGGCAGCGGAGAGCACAGATACGCAGTATTTT. The variable domain in full, completed from reference TRBV5-1 and TRBJ2-3, reads KAGVTQTPRYLIKTRGQQVTLSCSPISGHRSVSWYQQTPGQGLQFLFEYFSETQRNKGNFPGRFSGRQFSNSRSEMNVSTLELGDSALYLCASSLAAESTDTQYFGPGTRLTVL.

The rearrangement joins TRBV19 to TRBJ1-4; D unclear. CDR3 length: 14 amino acids. Germline CDR1 and CDR2: LNHDA and SQIVND (reference sequence). Trimming stripped 10 bases from V and 5 bases from J, with 17 bases between. This chain's CDR3 is CATRVAGVNEKLFF. The CDR3 coding sequence is TGTGCCACTCGGGTTGCCGGAGTGAATGAAAAACTGTTTTTT.

The chain combines TRBV29-1 with TRBJ2-5; TRBD2 agrees at 9 bases. The germline gives CDR1 SQVTM, CDR2 ANQGSEA. The CDR3 totals 13 residues. J lost 1 base, V lost 7 bases, and 4 bases had no gene match. CDR3 DNA: TGCAGCGCTGGAGCGGGGGGCCAAGAGACCCAGTACTTC. Its protein product is CSAGAGGQETQYF.

In this sample, this clone turned up once. A read error may produce the germline difference seen at one junction end. The CDR3 nucleotides are TGTGCCAGCAGCCGGGAGAAGCGGGAGGGCCGGGGCTCCAACAATGAGCAGTTCTTC. It encodes CASSREKREGRGSNNEQFF. The chain is built from TRBV3-1 (or the pseudogene TRBV3-2) and TRBJ2-1; TRBD2 matches at 10 bases. CDR1 is LGHDT, CDR2 YNNKEL, per germline (reference sequence). The CDR3 sequence is 19 residues long.

The chain couples TRBV4-1 to TRBJ2-7; maybe TRBD2 (6 bases). Trimming removed 2 bases at V and 0 bases at J, with 14 bases between. Germline CDR1 reads MGHRA; CDR2 reads YSYEKL. This CDR3 has 16 amino acids. The CDR3 DNA is TGCGCCAGCAGCCAATCGGGACTGGACGCCTCCTACGAGCAGTACTTC. Residues: CASSQSGLDASYEQYF.

This chain joins TRBV29-1 and TRBJ2-6; TRBD2 matches at 8 bases. The CDR3 is 15 residues long. Germline V gives CDR1 SQVTM, CDR2 ANQGSEA. Unmatched junction bases numbered 2, after V lost 4 bases and J lost 0 bases. In DNA, the CDR3 is TGCAGCGTTGCGCTAGCGGGCTCTGGGGCCAACGTCCTGACTTTC. This translates into CSVALAGSGANVLTF.

The V gene is TRBV18, the J gene TRBJ2-7; tentative D call: TRBD2 (6 bases). The CDR3 has 12 residues. Germline V gene lookup returns CDR1 KGHSH and CDR2 LQKENI. The ends were cut back, 1 base at V and 12 bases at J, with 13 bases in the middle. This chain's CDR3 is CASSPLEGEGYF. In DNA form, the CDR3 reads TGTGCCAGCTCACCACTGGAGGGCGAGGGGTACTTC.

This chain joins TRBV5-1 and TRBJ2-5; 14 nucleotides align to TRBD2. The trim removed 0 bases at V and 1 base at J, leaving 5 bases unmatched. The CDR3 has 18 amino acids. The germline CDR1 and CDR2 sequences are SGHRS and YFSETQ. Here the CDR3 reads CASSLAGLAGGFQETQYF. The CDR3 DNA sequence: TGCGCCAGCAGCTTGGCCGGACTAGCGGGAGGCTTCCAAGAGACCCAGTACTTC.

This chain uses TRBV6-5 with TRBJ2-7, with 7 positions matching TRBD1. The CDR3 consists of 13 residues. Germline CDR1 reads MNHEY; CDR2 reads SVGAGI. The V segment lost 2 bases and the J segment 3 bases; nucleotides outside the gene matches: 1. CDR3 sequence reads: CASSYGDSYEQYF. The CDR3 DNA reads TGTGCCAGCAGTTACGGGGACAGCTACGAGCAGTACTTC.

The V and J genes are TRBV30 and TRBJ2-7; 10 bases are a match to TRBD1. The CDR3 is 13 amino acids. V lost 5 bases, J lost 5 bases, and 6 bases stayed unmatched. Looked up from germline, CDR1 is GTSNPN and CDR2 is SVGIG (reference sequence). CDR3 loop: CAWSGTGDDEQYF. CDR3 bases: TGTGCCTGGTCCGGGACAGGGGACGACGAGCAGTACTTC. Drawing the rest from reference TRBV30 and TRBJ2-7, the complete variable domain is SQTIHQWPATLVQPVGSPLSLECTVEGTSNPNLYWYRQAAGRGLQLLFYSVGIGQISSEVPQNLSASRPQDRQFILSSKKLLLSDSGFYLCAWSGTGDDEQYFGPGTRLTVT.

This chain joins TRBV6-5 and TRBJ2-7; 7 bases map to TRBD2. CDR3 size: 15 residues. Germline lookup yields CDR1 MNHEY and CDR2 SVGAGI. After removal of 5 bases from V and 2 bases from J, the junction contained 9 bases not matched to a gene. CDR3 loop: CASSSRGGTTYEQYF. In nucleotides, the CDR3 is TGTGCCAGCAGTAGTCGGGGAGGGACTACCTACGAGCAGTACTTC.

The chain carries TRBV3-1 (or the pseudogene TRBV3-2) and TRBJ2-7, with D tentatively TRBD1 (5 bases). The CDR3 runs to 13 residues. From germline, CDR1 is LGHDT and CDR2 YNNKEL (reference sequence). V was cut by 4 bases and J by 3 bases, with 10 bases left in between. Here the CDR3 DNA reads TGTGCCAGCAGCCCCTACCAGGGCTACGAGCAGTACTTC. It encodes CASSPYQGYEQYF.